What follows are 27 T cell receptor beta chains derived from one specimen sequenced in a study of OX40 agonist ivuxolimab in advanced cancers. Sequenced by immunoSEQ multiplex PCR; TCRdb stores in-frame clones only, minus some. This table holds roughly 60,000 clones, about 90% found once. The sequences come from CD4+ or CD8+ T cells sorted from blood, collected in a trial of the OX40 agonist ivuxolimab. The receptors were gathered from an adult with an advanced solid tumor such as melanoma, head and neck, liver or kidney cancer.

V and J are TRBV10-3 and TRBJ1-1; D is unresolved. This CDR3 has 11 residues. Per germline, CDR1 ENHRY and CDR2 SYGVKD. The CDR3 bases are TGTGCTACAACGGTGAACACTGAAGCTTTCTTT. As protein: CATTVNTEAFF.

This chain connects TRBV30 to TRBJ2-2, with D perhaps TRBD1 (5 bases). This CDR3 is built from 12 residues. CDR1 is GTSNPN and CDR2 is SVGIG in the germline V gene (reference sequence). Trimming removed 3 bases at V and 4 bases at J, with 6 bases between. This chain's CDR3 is CAWRTVTGELFF. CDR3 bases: TGTGCCTGGAGGACAGTCACCGGGGAGCTGTTTTTT.

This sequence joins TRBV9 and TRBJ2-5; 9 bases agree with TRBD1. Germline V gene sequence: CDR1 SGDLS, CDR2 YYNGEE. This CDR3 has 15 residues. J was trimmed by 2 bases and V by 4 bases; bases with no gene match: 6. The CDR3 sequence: CASSRGGTGQETQYF. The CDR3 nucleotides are TGTGCCAGCAGCCGGGGAGGGACAGGGCAAGAGACCCAGTACTTC.

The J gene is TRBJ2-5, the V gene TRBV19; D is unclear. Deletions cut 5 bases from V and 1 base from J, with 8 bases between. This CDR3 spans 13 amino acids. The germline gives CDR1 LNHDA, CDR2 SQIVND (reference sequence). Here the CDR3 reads CASSLTIQETQYF. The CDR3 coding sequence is TGTGCCAGTAGTCTGACCATCCAAGAGACCCAGTACTTC.

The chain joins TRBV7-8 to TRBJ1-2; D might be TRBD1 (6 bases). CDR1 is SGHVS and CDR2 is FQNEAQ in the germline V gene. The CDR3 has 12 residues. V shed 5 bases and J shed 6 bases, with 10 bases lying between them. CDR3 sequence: CASSPGVDGYTF. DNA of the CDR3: TGTGCCAGCAGCCCAGGGGTGGATGGCTACACCTTC.

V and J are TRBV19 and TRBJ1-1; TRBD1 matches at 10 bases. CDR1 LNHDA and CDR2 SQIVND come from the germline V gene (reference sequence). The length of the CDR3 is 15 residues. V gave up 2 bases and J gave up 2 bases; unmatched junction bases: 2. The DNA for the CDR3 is TGTGCCAGTAGTATAAGGGACAGGGGAAACACTGAAGCTTTCTTT. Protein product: CASSIRDRGNTEAFF.

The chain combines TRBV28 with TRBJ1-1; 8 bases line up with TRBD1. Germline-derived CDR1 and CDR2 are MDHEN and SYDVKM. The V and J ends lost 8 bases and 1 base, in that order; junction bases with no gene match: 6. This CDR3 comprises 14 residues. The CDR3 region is CASAATGENTEAFF. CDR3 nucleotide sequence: TGTGCCAGCGCTGCGACAGGGGAGAACACTGAAGCTTTCTTT.

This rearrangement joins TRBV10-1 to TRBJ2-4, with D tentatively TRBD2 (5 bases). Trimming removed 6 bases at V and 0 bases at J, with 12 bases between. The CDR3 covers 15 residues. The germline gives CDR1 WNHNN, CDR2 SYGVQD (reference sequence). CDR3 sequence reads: CASSLDYRAKNIQYF. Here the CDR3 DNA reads TGCGCCAGCAGCCTCGACTACAGAGCCAAAAACATTCAGTACTTC.

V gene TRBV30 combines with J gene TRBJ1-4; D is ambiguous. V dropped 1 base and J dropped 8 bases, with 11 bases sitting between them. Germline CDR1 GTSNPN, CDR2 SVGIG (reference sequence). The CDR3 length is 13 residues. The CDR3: CAWSEVFGEKLFF. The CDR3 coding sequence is TGTGCCTGGAGTGAGGTCTTTGGCGAAAAACTGTTTTTT.

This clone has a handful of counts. CDR3 sequence (DNA): TGTGCCATCAGTGAGGGGACCGGGACCCAGCATTTT. It is translated as CAISEGTGTQHF. The V gene is TRBV10-3, the J gene TRBJ1-5, with D possibly being TRBD1 (5 bases). The CDR3 is 12 residues long. Germline V CDR1 and CDR2: ENHRY, SYGVKD. V was clipped by 2 bases and J by 11 bases, with 10 bases between them.

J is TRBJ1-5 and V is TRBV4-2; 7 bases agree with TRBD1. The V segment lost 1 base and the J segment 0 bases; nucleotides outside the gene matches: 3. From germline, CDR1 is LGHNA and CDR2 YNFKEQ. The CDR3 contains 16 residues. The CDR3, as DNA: TGTGCCAGCAGCCAAGCAGGGGGGTATAGCAATCAGCCCCAGCATTTT. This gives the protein CASSQAGGYSNQPQHF.

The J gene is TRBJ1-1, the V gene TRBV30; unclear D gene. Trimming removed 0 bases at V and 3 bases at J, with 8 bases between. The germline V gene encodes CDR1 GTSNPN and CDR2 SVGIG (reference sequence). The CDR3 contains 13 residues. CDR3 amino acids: CAWSVFIDTEAFF. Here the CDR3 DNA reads TGTGCCTGGAGTGTGTTTATTGACACTGAAGCTTTCTTT. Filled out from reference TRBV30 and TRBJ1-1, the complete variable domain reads SQTIHQWPATLVQPVGSPLSLECTVEGTSNPNLYWYRQAAGRGLQLLFYSVGIGQISSEVPQNLSASRPQDRQFILSSKKLLLSDSGFYLCAWSVFIDTEAFFGQGTRLTVV.

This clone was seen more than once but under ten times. The CDR3 nucleotides read TGTGCCAGCAGCTTAGCCAGCCAGGGTTCACCCCTCCACTTT. Protein sequence: CASSLASQGSPLHF. The rearrangement uses TRBV7-9 and TRBJ1-6; a weak D match, TRBD1 (5 bases). The germline V gene has CDR1 SEHNR and CDR2 FQNEAQ (reference sequence). This CDR3 has 14 amino acids. V was trimmed by 0 bases and J by 9 bases, leaving 9 bases between them.

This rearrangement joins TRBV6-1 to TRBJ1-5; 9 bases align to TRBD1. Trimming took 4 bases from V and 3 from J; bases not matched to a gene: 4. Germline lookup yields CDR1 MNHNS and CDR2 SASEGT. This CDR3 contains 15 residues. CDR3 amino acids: CASSGDRELNQPQHF. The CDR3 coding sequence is TGTGCCAGCAGTGGGGACAGGGAGCTCAATCAGCCCCAGCATTTT.

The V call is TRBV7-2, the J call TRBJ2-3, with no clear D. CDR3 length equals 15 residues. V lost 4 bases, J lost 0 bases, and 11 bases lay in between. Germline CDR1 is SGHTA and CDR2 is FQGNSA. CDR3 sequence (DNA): TGTGCCAGCAGCTCACAGATCGTTAGCACAGATACGCAGTATTTT. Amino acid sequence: CASSSQIVSTDTQYF.

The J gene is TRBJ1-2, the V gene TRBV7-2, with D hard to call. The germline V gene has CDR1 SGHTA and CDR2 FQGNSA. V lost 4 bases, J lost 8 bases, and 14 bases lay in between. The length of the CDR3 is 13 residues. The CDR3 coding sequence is TGTGCCAGCAGCTGGGAGGTGAATCGAGGCTACACCTTC. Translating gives CASSWEVNRGYTF.

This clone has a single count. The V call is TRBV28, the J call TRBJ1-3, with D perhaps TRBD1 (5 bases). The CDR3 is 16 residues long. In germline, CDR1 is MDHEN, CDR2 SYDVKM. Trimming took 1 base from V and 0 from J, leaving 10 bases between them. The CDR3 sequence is CASSLYRLLSGNTIYF. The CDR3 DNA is TGTGCCAGCAGTTTATACAGGCTACTCTCTGGAAACACCATATATTTT.

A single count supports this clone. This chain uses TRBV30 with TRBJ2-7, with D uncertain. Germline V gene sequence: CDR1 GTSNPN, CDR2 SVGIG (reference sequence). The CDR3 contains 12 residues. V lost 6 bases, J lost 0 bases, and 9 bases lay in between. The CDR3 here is CACLKSSYEQYF. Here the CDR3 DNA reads TGTGCCTGTCTCAAGAGCTCCTACGAGCAGTACTTC.

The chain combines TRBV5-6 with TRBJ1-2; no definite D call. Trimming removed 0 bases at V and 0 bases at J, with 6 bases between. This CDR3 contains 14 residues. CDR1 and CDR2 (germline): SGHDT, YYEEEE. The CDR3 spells CASSLVEPNYGYTF. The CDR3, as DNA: TGTGCCAGCAGCTTGGTAGAGCCTAACTATGGCTACACCTTC.

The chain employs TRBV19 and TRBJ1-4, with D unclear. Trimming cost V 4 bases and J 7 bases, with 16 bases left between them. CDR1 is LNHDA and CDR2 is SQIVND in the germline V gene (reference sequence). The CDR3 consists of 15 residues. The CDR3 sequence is CASSTLQKGGEKLFF. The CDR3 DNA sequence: TGTGCCAGTAGTACCTTACAGAAGGGAGGTGAAAAACTGTTTTTT.

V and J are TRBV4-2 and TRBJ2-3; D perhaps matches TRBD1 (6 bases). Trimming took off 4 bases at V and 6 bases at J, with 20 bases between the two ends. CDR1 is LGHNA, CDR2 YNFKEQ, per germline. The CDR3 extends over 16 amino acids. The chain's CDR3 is CASSPAAGVVGDTQYF. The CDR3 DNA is TGTGCCAGCAGCCCCGCCGCAGGGGTGGTAGGGGATACGCAGTATTTT.

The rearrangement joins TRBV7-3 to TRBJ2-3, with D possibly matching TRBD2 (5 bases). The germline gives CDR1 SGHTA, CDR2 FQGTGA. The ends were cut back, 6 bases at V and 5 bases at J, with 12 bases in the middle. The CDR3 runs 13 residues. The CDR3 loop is CASSSPGGDTQYF. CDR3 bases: TGTGCCAGCAGTAGTCCAGGAGGAGATACGCAGTATTTT.

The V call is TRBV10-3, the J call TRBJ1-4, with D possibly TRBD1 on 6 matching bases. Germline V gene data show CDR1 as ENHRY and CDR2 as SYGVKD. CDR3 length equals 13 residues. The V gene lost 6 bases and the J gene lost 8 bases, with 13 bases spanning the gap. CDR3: CAIRDRVNEKLFF. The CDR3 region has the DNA TGTGCCATCAGGGACAGAGTAAACGAAAAACTGTTTTTT.

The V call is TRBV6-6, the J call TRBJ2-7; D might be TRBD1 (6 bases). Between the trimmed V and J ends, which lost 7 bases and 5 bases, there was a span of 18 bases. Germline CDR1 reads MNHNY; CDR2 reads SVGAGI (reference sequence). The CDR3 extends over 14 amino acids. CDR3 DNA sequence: TGTGCCAGCATTGAATCGACAGGCAGGCACGAGCAGTACTTC. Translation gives CASIESTGRHEQYF.

CDR3 sequence reads: CASSPVRTLTGELFF. In nucleotides, the CDR3 is TGTGCCAGCAGCCCGGTACGGACACTCACCGGGGAGCTGTTTTTT. The rearrangement links TRBV5-4 to TRBJ2-2; possibly TRBD1 for D (5 bases). Deletions cut 4 bases from V and 4 bases from J, with 14 bases between. Germline values: CDR1 SGHNT, CDR2 YYREEE (reference sequence). This CDR3 is 15 amino acids long.

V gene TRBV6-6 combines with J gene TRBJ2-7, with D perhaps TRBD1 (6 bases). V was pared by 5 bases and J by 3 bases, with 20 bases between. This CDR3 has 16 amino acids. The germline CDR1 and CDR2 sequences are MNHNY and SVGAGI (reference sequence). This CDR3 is CASSITPGQILYEQYF. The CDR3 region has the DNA TGTGCCAGCAGTATAACCCCAGGACAGATTCTCTACGAGCAGTACTTC.

CDR3 in DNA: TGTGCCAGCAGCCCCAGGGACAGGTTCTCTGGGGCCAACGTCCTGACTTTC. Amino acids: CASSPRDRFSGANVLTF. The J gene is TRBJ2-6, the V gene TRBV11-1; TRBD1 matches 8 bases. J lost 0 bases, V lost 5 bases, and 6 bases had no gene match. The CDR3 extends over 17 amino acids. Germline values: CDR1 SGHAT, CDR2 FQDESV (reference sequence).